This TCR beta chain was sequenced in a study of blood T cell repertoires in COVID-19. Overall study context: Sites across the United States, Italy and Spain contributed samples from acute and convalescent COVID-19. T cells, B-cell-depleted T cells, or PBMCs supplied cDNA or gDNA.

V lost 5 bases to trimming and J lost 5 bases; unmatched junction nucleotides: 9. This CDR3 comprises 15 residues. CDR1 is MGHRA and CDR2 is YSYEKL in the germline V gene. Authors' methods: The authors estimated nucleated cell counts from reference gene primer amplification. Assay: immunoSEQ multiplex PCR; the TCRdb copy retains only in-frame clones and omits some. Clone size and V and J calls were adopted from that table, with D and trimming inferred from the DNA. The sample holds around 79,000 clones, roughly 90% seen once. This sequence was found in a human donor in a cohort sampled during active COVID-19. This chain links TRBV4-1 with TRBJ1-2, with 9 positions matching TRBD1. Sample: peripheral blood. The CDR3 loop is CASSANQGTGYGYTF. DNA for the CDR3: TGCGCCAGCAGCGCGAATCAGGGGACAGGGTATGGCTACACCTTC.